This entry concerns a single T cell receptor beta chain. The specificity of this receptor is unknown. Base qualities are not provided; no much larger clone lies one nucleotide away. These data belong to a study of cytomegalovirus exposure and HLA in healthy donors (TCRdb year 2017). Describing the broader study: According to an earlier analysis of 550 to 750 of the donors, roughly 180 million T cells yielded 117 million unique TCR beta sequences and roughly 280 Gb of sequence data. A separate validation cohort of approximately 120 different subjects was used in addition to the 666-subject first cohort. To predict cytomegalovirus infection status, the study combined high-throughput TCR immunosequencing, statistical association of individual TCRs with disease status, and machine learning. Donor age, sex, ethnicity and CMV serostatus were compiled together with the repertoire data. About five DR-DQ haplotypes were treated as single units for association and clustering because of strong linkage in the cohort. Among the roughly 430 genotyped donors, under 90% belonged to the genetic ancestry cluster associated with self-reported Caucasian donors. In a later genetic analysis, genome-wide SNP genotypes for about 55% of the roughly 670 donors were used, and that subset was treated as a discovery cohort. Approximately 300 gigabases of sequencing data and 70 million to 95 million unique TCR sequences made up an early release that covered approximately 620 HLA-typed donors. Every discovery cohort repertoire had been produced on one sequencing platform. Rather than drawing on any new phenotypic data, the later analysis identified candidate immune exposures from TCR beta sequences and the way those sequences occurred across donors. A later analysis re-examined previously published TCR beta repertoires from 500 to 700 donors and added high-resolution HLA genotyping to investigate patterns of TCR occurrence. The study used immunosequencing to profile the T cell repertoires of 666 subjects and linked those repertoires to cytomegalovirus serostatus. HLA typing included class I and class II loci at four-digit resolution. The number of donors typed differed by locus, with about 629-640 for A, B, C, DRB1 and DQB1, around 500 for DQA1, over 600 for DPA1, and some 470 for DPB1. The study was designed to test whether signatures of past pathogen exposure could be identified by cataloging public T cell receptors. In an earlier analysis of 587 of the donors, high-throughput TCR beta sequencing was used to judge whether each TCR beta V gene segment behaved as functional or pseudogenic. On average, roughly 200,000 unique TCR beta nucleotide sequences were sequenced per donor among 398 genotyped donors of the cohort, with roughly 18% of those sequences being non-productive.

The method behind the library was the immunoSEQ multiplex PCR assay. A mixture of 60 forward primers for TCR Vbeta segments and 13 reverse primers for TCR Jbeta segments was used in the multiplex PCR. A multiplex PCR assay on genomic DNA amplified the CDR3 region of rearranged TCR beta genes. The Illumina HiSeq System was used to sequence the amplified TCR beta libraries as 87-base-pair reads. Regarding the original processing steps: Across the 500 to 850 repertoires, a later analysis counted roughly 84 million unique TCR beta chains, some 11 million of which were shared by at least two donors. A nearest-neighbor algorithm error-corrected the raw reads and collapsed the reads into unique sequences, merging closely related sequences to remove PCR and sequencing errors. Alignment of CDR3 sequences to IMGT reference sequences was used to assign V, D and J gene segments. Each retained sequence needed at least a six-nucleotide match to both a V gene segment and a J gene segment. Rearrangements were called productive when the CDR3 lacked stop codons and stayed in frame with V and J; all others were non-productive. CDR3 was defined by IMGT convention, running from the second conserved V-encoded cysteine to the conserved J-encoded phenylalanine. In an earlier analysis of roughly 580 of the donors, sequences lacking an unambiguous match to a single V gene segment were excluded. An earlier analysis of roughly 590 of the donors called V segments functional above 56.7% productive rearrangements and segregating when the between-donor standard deviation exceeded 5%. A statistical classification framework was developed to diagnose cytomegalovirus status using the catalog of TCR beta chain sequences. In a later analysis, TCR nucleotide sequences were compared against IMGT/GENE-DB human TR gene sequences so that V and J genes could be assigned. Using the TCRdist pipeline, a later analysis assigned CDR3 sequences along with most-parsimonious VDJ recombination scenarios. In a later analysis, each TCR beta chain was defined by its CDR3 amino acid sequence together with its V-gene family, and reads without a unique V-gene family were excluded. A later analysis removed 550 to 700 highly shared, low-generation-probability nucleotide sequences to deal with suspected cross-contamination and a sequencing artifact. In a later analysis, a clonal expansion index was calculated for each public chain from normalized within-repertoire ranks of inferred template counts. In a later analysis, generation probabilities were computed with a VDJ recombination model fitted to out-of-frame rearrangements, and the resulting probabilities were checked against IGoR. A later analysis scored TCR-TCR, TCR-HLA and TCR-CMV co-occurrence with hypergeometric tests, applying a repertoire-size bias correction to TCR pairs. To estimate false discovery rates, a later analysis permuted the HLA or CMV assignments 20 times. In a later analysis, co-occurring TCRs were grouped using DBSCAN, with TCRdist sequence similarity added in when clustering inside HLA-allele-positive subsets. Co-occurrence clustering excluded repertoires with fewer than 30,000 or more than 120,000 public chains, plus five with anomalous nucleotide sharing. As stored in TCRdb, this immuneACCESS dataset retains in-frame rearrangements with V and J assigned. A fraction of the clones does not appear; measured against another copy, unresolved V genes explain less than half of the discrepancy, and the remainder lacks a known reason. The DNA was the basis for D and trimming; V, J and clone size are from that table. The sample includes over 150,000 clones, with around 82% observed a single time. The top ten clonotypes cover around 5.6% of the sample.

The CDR3 has 17 amino acids, counting the end cysteine and phenylalanine. Only the CDR3 part of the read is kept: 51 bases, read in frame from the first base. The germline V gene (reference sequence) provides CDR1 SEHNR and CDR2 FQNEAQ. V and J are trimmed by 5 bases and 0 bases, and the gene matches miss 4 bases of the junction. The cohort was made up of 650 to 700 healthy bone marrow donors. All cohort members were sampled while nominally healthy, although unrecorded immune exposures were likely present. The donor tested CMV seropositive, placing the donor among the 310 or so seropositive members of the cohort. A peripheral blood sample was provided by each donor, and peripheral blood mononuclear cells were used for TCR beta sequencing. The Qiagen DNeasy Blood Extraction Kit was used to extract genomic DNA from the blood cell samples. What the authors observed across the whole study: A later analysis found that TCR association rates varied across HLA loci, with DRB1 alleles showing the most associated TCRs and HLA-C alleles the fewest. According to a later genetic analysis, donors in an Asian-associated ancestry cluster had fewer N-insertions in productive TCRs than the approximately 700-donor mean. A cluster of highly shared sequence variants was judged likely to represent a technical artifact of the sequencing pipeline. In a later genetic analysis, a missense DCLRE1C variant was associated with V-gene and J-gene trimming of TCR beta chains, and the association was replicated in an independent cohort. The earlier analysis of 587 of the donors excluded seventeen rarely observed V segments, including chromosome 9 orphons, because counts were too low. A total of about 150 TCR beta chains were listed by the study as associated with cytomegalovirus. In an earlier analysis of about 550 of the donors, most TCR beta V segments were observed in productive rearrangements about 90% or about 30% of the time, broadly matching IMGT annotations. When HLA alleles, especially DR and DQ, strongly co-occurred, attributing TCR associations to individual alleles was difficult. Linkage disequilibrium might explain the correlated functional status among segregating V segments, but an unknown experimental factor could not be ruled out. In a later analysis, around 17,000 TCR beta sequences were associated with specific HLA alleles at a false discovery rate of 0.05. Because some donors lacked HLA typing at each locus, the association tests relied only on the typed subset. According to a later analysis, parvovirus B19, influenza, CMV and Epstein-Barr virus appeared linked to several top co-occurrence clusters. Presence/absence analyses assumed roughly uniform sequencing depth across donors, an assumption that may not hold. The authors suggested that the approach could potentially be generalized to other disease states and immunological phenotypes. Across donors, most TCR sequences were observed very rarely, whereas some public TCRs were present in many individuals. Three of the identified cytomegalovirus-associated TCR beta chains were confirmed in vitro to be specific for cytomegalovirus antigens. Only TCR beta chains were sequenced in this cohort, and the absence of alpha or paired-chain data limited detectable features. In a later analysis, HLA-associated TCR beta chains were found to be more clonally expanded and to have lower generation probabilities than equally common non-associated chains. Some IMGT-functional V segments, including TRBV6-2 and TRBV6-3, could not be told apart with the 87-base-pair reads, so those segments were excluded. A further reported finding was that TCR beta sequences accurately predicted the HLA-A and HLA-B alleles for most subjects in the first cohort. Most CMV-associated TCR beta chains appeared to be HLA-restricted in a later analysis, and the HLA associations seemed to be driven largely by CMV exposure. Immune exposure information for the cohort was limited to CMV serostatus. The classifier was reported to diagnose cytomegalovirus status with high specificity and sensitivity in both the original cohort and the validation cohort.

Sequencing input: PBMCs. Recombination connected TRBV7-9 to TRBJ2-5; TRBD2 fits 15 bases in the junction. This receptor was identified in a woman in her 40s in good health and CMV-seropositive. This receptor has the CDR3 CASSPGLAGGYQETQYF. The DNA sequence is TGTGCCAGCAGCCCAGGACTAGCGGGAGGGTACCAAGAGACCCAGTACTTC. With the portions outside the CDR3 filled from the reference TRBV7-9 and TRBJ2-5 genes, the complete variable region becomes DTGVSQNPRHKITKRGQNVTFRCDPISEHNRLYWYRQTLGQGPEFLTYFQNEAQLEKSRLLSDRFSAERPKGSFSTLEIQRTEQGDSAMYLCASSPGLAGGYQETQYFGPGTRLLVL.